The 32 T cell receptor beta chains below come from one sample, sequenced in a study of T-cell reconstitution after alpha-beta-depleted transplantation in children. Library preparation (for TCRbeta) was performed with unique molecular identifiers. TCRdb passed the PCR reads through MiXCR, listing each CDR3 protein once. This table holds hundreds of thousands of distinct CDR3 sequences, less than 20% found once. The starting material was PBMCs, mostly from graft donor cells, obtained 360 days after TCRalphabeta/CD19-depleted stem cell transplant. These receptors came from a male patient between 5 and 17 years old who had a stem cell transplant for acute lymphoblastic leukemia, so the T cells may come from the graft donor.

This clonotype was seen a few times. The chain uses TRBV20-1 and TRBJ1-6; no firm D call. This CDR3 region has 15 residues. Germline V gene lookup returns CDR1 DFQATT and CDR2 SNEGSKA (reference sequence). Trimming took 2 bases from V and 3 from J, leaving 11 bases between them. CDR3 nucleotides: TGCAGTGCTAGAAGCGGGGTGGACTATAATTCACCCCTCCACTTT. This translates into CSARSGVDYNSPLHF.

This clonotype was detected ten times or more. The chain couples TRBV10-3 to TRBJ2-7; a possible D gene is TRBD1 (5 bases). CDR1 is ENHRY, CDR2 SYGVKD, per germline. The V end lost 3 bases, the J end lost 1 base, and 13 bases lay between the germline ends. The CDR3 has 15 amino acids. The CDR3 nucleotides read TGTGCCATCAGTGAACCAGCGACAGCTTCCTACGAGCAGTACTTC. The encoded protein is CAISEPATASYEQYF.

This chain connects TRBV2 to TRBJ1-5; no clear D. Germline assignment: CDR1 SNHLY and CDR2 FYNNEI. Trimming took 6 bases from V and 4 from J, leaving 16 bases between them. CDR3 length: 15 amino acids. CDR3 nucleotides: TGTGCCAGCAGCCTAGAGGTTTCATTAAATCAGCCCCAGCATTTT. Protein sequence: CASSLEVSLNQPQHF.

The V and J genes are TRBV6-5 and TRBJ2-7; 8 nucleotides match TRBD2. The CDR3 runs 14 residues. Germline lookup yields CDR1 MNHEY and CDR2 SVGAGI. V lost 2 bases to trimming and J lost 0 bases; unmatched junction nucleotides: 0. CDR3 nucleotide sequence: TGTGCCAGCAGTTACGGGACTAGCTCCTACGAGCAGTACTTC. Its translation: CASSYGTSSYEQYF.

This clonotype was observed a handful of times. In nucleotides, the CDR3 is TGCGCCAGCAGCCACCCGACTAGCGACCGCACAGATACGCAGTATTTT. Protein: CASSHPTSDRTDTQYF. The rearrangement uses TRBV4-1 and TRBJ2-3; 8 positions agree with TRBD2. The germline gives CDR1 MGHRA, CDR2 YSYEKL. With 3 bases clipped from V and 1 base from J, the junction kept 6 bases outside the gene matches. The CDR3 loop spans 16 amino acids.

The chain carries TRBV5-1 and TRBJ1-4; tentatively, D is TRBD1 (6 bases). CDR3 length equals 15 residues. V lost 1 base and J 8 bases, leaving 15 bases between the germline ends. The germline V gene has CDR1 SGHRS and CDR2 YFSETQ. The CDR3 region has the DNA TGCGCCAGCAGCTTGCGGCAGGGGAGTGGCGAAAAACTGTTTTTT. Translated: CASSLRQGSGEKLFF.

Only a few counts were recorded for this clonotype. V gene TRBV18 combines with J gene TRBJ2-5; 9 positions agree with TRBD2. In germline, CDR1 is KGHSH, CDR2 LQKENI. This CDR3 comprises 14 residues. The V and J ends lost 6 bases and 4 bases, in that order; junction bases with no gene match: 6. In nucleotides, the CDR3 is TGTGCCAGCTCCACCGTAGCGGGAGCAGAGACCCAGTACTTC. Protein sequence: CASSTVAGAETQYF.

This sequence joins TRBV9 and TRBJ1-5, with 8 bases fitting TRBD1. The CDR3 loop spans 18 amino acids. CDR1 and CDR2 from the germline V gene are SGDLS and YYNGEE. Here the CDR3 DNA reads TGTGCAGCAGCACACCCGGACAGGGTGGTTAGTAGCAATCAGCCCCAGCATTTT. It yields the protein CAAAHPDRVVSSNQPQHF.

The V gene is TRBV19, the J gene TRBJ2-7; 9 bases map to TRBD2. CDR1 is LNHDA, CDR2 SQIVND, per germline (reference sequence). CDR3 size: 15 residues. J gave up 0 bases and V 3 bases, and 3 bases lay outside the gene matches. CDR3 in DNA: TGTGCCAGTAGTATTGCTAGCGGGAACTCCTACGAGCAGTACTTC. Encoded protein: CASSIASGNSYEQYF.

This chain connects TRBV19 to TRBJ1-2; D is unclear. The CDR3 loop spans 15 amino acids. V lost 0 bases and J lost 7, with 15 bases in between. The germline gives CDR1 LNHDA, CDR2 SQIVND (reference sequence). The CDR3 DNA reads TGTGCCAGTAGTATAGAAGTAATCGGCCAGTTTGGCTACACCTTC. Protein sequence: CASSIEVIGQFGYTF.

This clonotype was detected only a few times. The chain employs TRBV29-1 and TRBJ2-5; D not certain. The CDR3 runs to 13 residues. CDR1 is SQVTM, CDR2 ANQGSEA, per germline. Trimming took off 2 bases at V and 5 bases at J, with 12 bases between the two ends. As DNA, the CDR3 is TGCAGCGTTGAACTGGCCGAGCCGGAGACCCAGTACTTC. Encoded protein: CSVELAEPETQYF.

The sample holds many counts of this clonotype. The chain recombines TRBV28 with TRBJ2-7; no clear D. Germline V gene lookup returns CDR1 MDHEN and CDR2 SYDVKM. CDR3 length: 13 residues. Trimming pared 3 bases from V and 3 bases from J, leaving 9 bases between. The CDR3 reads CASSLRQFYEQYF. The CDR3 DNA reads TGTGCCAGCAGTTTGCGCCAGTTCTACGAGCAGTACTTC.

The CDR3 DNA is TGTGCCAGCCCATACCCGACTAGCGGGATGTTCTTC. Amino acids: CASPYPTSGMFF. The genes are TRBV2 and TRBJ2-1; TRBD2 aligns across 11 bases. V dropped 8 bases and J dropped 15; count of bases not matched to a gene: 9. Germline V CDR1 and CDR2: SNHLY, FYNNEI. The CDR3 spans 12 residues.

This clonotype was found a few times. The V and J genes are TRBV2 and TRBJ2-5; D ambiguous. The CDR3 loop spans 15 amino acids. CDR1 and CDR2 (germline): SNHLY, FYNNEI. The V end lost 4 bases, the J end lost 0 bases, and 12 bases lay between the germline ends. CDR3 DNA sequence: TGTGCCAGCAGTGTAGCCAGCGTTAACCAAGAGACCCAGTACTTC. Its translation: CASSVASVNQETQYF.

The J gene is TRBJ2-3, the V gene TRBV7-8; 7 bases match TRBD1. This CDR3 contains 15 residues. The V gene's germline CDR1 is SGHVS and CDR2 FQNEAQ. V lost 5 bases and J lost 3; bases outside the gene matches: 8. CDR3 residues: CASSPQGFETDTQYF. Written as DNA, the CDR3 is TGTGCCAGCAGCCCACAGGGGTTCGAGACAGATACGCAGTATTTT.

The chain carries TRBV29-1 and TRBJ2-3, with TRBD2 identical over 9 bases. The trim removed 4 bases at V and 6 bases at J, leaving 8 bases unmatched. The CDR3 consists of 14 residues. Germline V gives CDR1 SQVTM, CDR2 ANQGSEA. CDR3 residues: CSVVGAGGSDTQYF. The CDR3, as DNA: TGCAGCGTTGTGGGAGCGGGAGGATCCGATACGCAGTATTTT.

The table lists this clonotype with many counts. This sequence joins TRBV12-3 or TRBV12-4 and TRBJ2-1; 8 bases line up with TRBD2. This CDR3 region has 16 residues. Trimming took 6 bases from V and 7 from J; bases not matched to a gene: 14. The CDR3 nucleotides read TGTGCCAGCAGCCCCCGGGAGGGACTAGTTCGGAATGAGCAGTTCTTC. It yields the protein CASSPREGLVRNEQFF.

J is TRBJ1-5 and V is TRBV10-3, with 7 bases identical to TRBD1. The ends lost 11 bases at V and 7 bases at J; junction bases unmatched: 26. The CDR3 is 18 residues long. CDR1 is ENHRY and CDR2 is SYGVKD in the germline V gene. Written as DNA, the CDR3 is TGTGCCTCAAGCAGTTCCATGGGTGGGAGGGGGCGCGGACAGCCCCAGCATTTT. Translated, it gives CASSSSMGGRGRGQPQHF.

This clonotype was detected many times. V usage is TRBV7-2 and J usage is TRBJ2-7; no reliable D call. Germline CDR1 SGHTA, CDR2 FQGNSA. The V end was cut by 0 bases, the J end by 3 bases, with 9 bases between. This CDR3 is 14 amino acids long. The CDR3: CASSLAYSFYEQYF. DNA for the CDR3: TGTGCCAGCAGCTTAGCGTACAGTTTCTACGAGCAGTACTTC.

The chain employs TRBV10-3 and TRBJ2-1; 10 bases match TRBD2. Germline V gene data show CDR1 as ENHRY and CDR2 as SYGVKD. Trimming removed 7 bases from V and 8 bases from J; junction bases left unmatched: 8. CDR3 size: 14 residues. The CDR3 DNA is TGTGCCATCACCAAGCGGGAGGGGGGGGATGAGCAGTTCTTC. As protein: CAITKREGGDEQFF.

The J gene is TRBJ2-5, the V gene TRBV20-1; TRBD2 is a possible D gene (5 bases). Germline CDR1 is DFQATT and CDR2 is SNEGSKA (reference sequence). Trimming cost V 3 bases and J 1 base, with 9 bases left between them. There are 13 residues in the CDR3. The CDR3 DNA sequence: TGCAGTGCTAGGGCGACTACCCAAGAGACCCAGTACTTC. Its translation: CSARATTQETQYF.

This clonotype was seen more than once but under ten times. The genes are TRBV18 and TRBJ1-3; D ambiguous. Trimming removed 3 bases at V and 1 base at J, with 13 bases between. The CDR3 covers 16 residues. Germline CDR1 reads KGHSH; CDR2 reads LQKENI. The CDR3 coding sequence is TGTGCCAGCTCACCTACTAAGGGCACTTCTGGAAACACCATATATTTT. Its translation: CASSPTKGTSGNTIYF.

V and J are TRBV12-3 or TRBV12-4 and TRBJ2-1; 8 bases align to TRBD1. V lost 2 bases, J lost 7 bases, and 10 bases stayed unmatched. CDR3 size: 16 residues. CDR3 in amino acids: CASSLFIATGENEQFF. In DNA form, the CDR3 reads TGTGCCAGCAGTTTATTTATAGCGACAGGGGAGAATGAGCAGTTCTTC.

This clonotype was detected a few times. The chain is built from TRBV7-8 and TRBJ2-7, with D possibly called TRBD1 or TRBD2 (6 bases each). The germline V gene encodes CDR1 SGHVS and CDR2 FQNEAQ. This CDR3 has 16 residues. V lost 1 base to trimming and J lost 3 bases, with 16 bases between them. CDR3 region: CASSLVGGPPIYEQYF. DNA of the CDR3: TGTGCCAGCAGCTTAGTTGGGGGGCCACCCATCTACGAGCAGTACTTC.

The rearrangement uses TRBV7-3 and TRBJ2-7; D is unclear. The CDR3 loop spans 15 amino acids. CDR1 is SGHTA, CDR2 FQGTGA, per germline. With 5 bases removed from V and 2 bases from J, the gap between germline ends came to 16 bases. The chain's CDR3 is CASSPSPSNPYEQYF. The CDR3 nucleotides read TGTGCCAGCAGCCCGTCCCCCTCCAACCCCTACGAGCAGTACTTC.

This clonotype was seen ten or more times. The J gene is TRBJ2-3, the V gene TRBV3-1; 8 nucleotides align to TRBD1. Germline CDR1 is LGHDT and CDR2 is YNNKEL (reference sequence). The CDR3 runs 16 residues. Germline trimming cut 1 base from V and 4 bases from J; bases unmatched to any gene: 7. The CDR3 here is CASSQAQGVLADTQYF. CDR3 sequence (DNA): TGTGCCAGCAGCCAAGCACAGGGGGTCTTGGCAGATACGCAGTATTTT.

This clonotype was observed at least ten times. V usage is TRBV14 and J usage is TRBJ2-2; a weak D match, TRBD2 (5 bases). Trimming cost V 0 bases and J 0 bases, with 20 bases left between them. Germline V CDR1 and CDR2: SGHDN, FVKESK. The CDR3 extends over 20 amino acids. The CDR3 sequence is CASSQDWTTMQFANTGELFF. In nucleotides, the CDR3 is TGTGCCAGCAGCCAAGATTGGACGACTATGCAATTCGCGAACACCGGGGAGCTGTTTTTT.

V gene TRBV7-8 combines with J gene TRBJ1-4, with D possibly being TRBD1 (5 bases). This CDR3 region has 15 residues. The V gene's germline CDR1 is SGHVS and CDR2 FQNEAQ. Between the trimmed V and J ends, which lost 5 bases and 4 bases, there was a span of 14 bases. CDR3 region: CASSKGQGDNEKLFF. As DNA, the CDR3 is TGTGCCAGCAGCAAAGGCCAGGGAGATAATGAAAAACTGTTTTTT.

The V call is TRBV4-1, the J call TRBJ1-4; 10 nucleotides match TRBD1. There are 16 residues in the CDR3. Germline loops: CDR1 MGHRA, CDR2 YSYEKL. The V segment lost 1 base and the J segment 3 bases; nucleotides outside the gene matches: 2. CDR3: CASSQGGQGSNEKLFF. The CDR3 coding sequence is TGCGCCAGCAGCCAAGGGGGACAGGGGTCTAATGAAAAACTGTTTTTT.

Regarding this clonotype: A junction boundary mismatches the germline segment, possibly from a read error. V usage is TRBV3-1 and J usage is TRBJ2-1, with D perhaps matching TRBD1 (6 bases). The CDR3 has 15 amino acids. CDR1 and CDR2 (germline): LGHDT, YNNKEL (reference sequence). Written as DNA, the CDR3 is TGTGCCACCAGCCAAGATGGGGGCCCCTACAATGAGCAGTTCTTC. Its translation is CATSQDGGPYNEQFF.

V usage is TRBV5-5 and J usage is TRBJ2-2, with 10 bases fitting TRBD2. There are 18 residues in the CDR3. The V gene end was trimmed by 0 bases and the J gene end by 4 bases; junction bases not matched to a gene: 9. CDR1 SGHKS and CDR2 YYEKEE come from the germline V gene (reference sequence). CDR3 amino acids: CASSLGASGSLGTGELFF. The CDR3 DNA is TGTGCCAGCAGCTTGGGCGCTAGCGGGAGTTTGGGCACCGGGGAGCTGTTTTTT.

V and J are TRBV4-2 and TRBJ2-5; 7 positions match TRBD2. The CDR3 covers 13 residues. The V gene end was trimmed by 4 bases and the J gene end by 3 bases; junction bases not matched to a gene: 2. Germline V gene sequence: CDR1 LGHNA, CDR2 YNFKEQ. CDR3 nucleotide sequence: TGTGCCAGCAGCCGGGAGGGTAAAGAGACCCAGTACTTC. It codes for CASSREGKETQYF.